This entry features one T cell receptor beta chain sequence. Its antigen is not identified. These data come from a study of cytomegalovirus exposure and HLA in healthy donors. Study-level findings and limits: Accurate HLA-A and HLA-B prediction from TCR beta sequences was reported for most subjects.

The CDR3 consists of 14 residues. Germline V gene data show CDR1 as SGDLS and CDR2 as YYNGEE. Trimming took 2 bases from V and 7 from J; bases not matched to a gene: 4. Vbeta (60) and Jbeta (13) primers were used in the PCR. Here immunoSEQ multiplex PCR was the method, and the copy in TCRdb shows in-frame clones only, minus some. The data contain about 160,000 clones, almost 80% of them seen just once; the ten biggest clones take up 0.98%. The receptor comes from a woman aged 45-65 years in good health and CMV-seropositive. Sequenced material: PBMCs. This chain connects TRBV9 to TRBJ1-4, with 8 bases lining up with TRBD1. CDR3 sequence (DNA): TGTGCCAGCAGCGTGACAGGGGCGGGTGAAAAACTGTTTTTT. It is translated as CASSVTGAGEKLFF.